Listed below are T cell receptor beta chains from one sample, sequenced in a study of blood T cell repertoires in COVID-19. Profiling relied on immunoSEQ multiplex PCR, and the TCRdb table lists in-frame clones only, not all of them. The sample holds approximately 280,000 clones; roughly 90% are singletons and the top ten take 6.8%. Sequenced input: peripheral blood. These receptors came from a woman in her twenties or thirties with COVID-19, enrolled during active disease. Both conserved end residues are part of each CDR3. Each record gives: D gene, V gene, CDR3 length, clone size, J gene, CDR3 DNA, CDR3 protein. A D gene is named only where the DNA matches it firmly. Only some rows state a clone size, as once, few, many or a class for expanded clones.

>NA|TRBV19|15|few|TRBJ1-2
TGTGCCAGTAGTAAACTTGCTTCGGGGGACTATGGCTACACCTTC
CASSKLASGDYGYTF
>TRBD1|TRBV18|13|NA|TRBJ2-7
TGTGCCAGCTCATACCAGGACAGGGCCGAGCAGTACTTC
CASSYQDRAEQYF
>NA|TRBV11-2|14|NA|TRBJ2-7
TGTGCCAGCAGCTTAGTGGAGGACGCTACGAAGCAGTACTTC
CASSLVEDATKQYF
>TRBD1|TRBV27|17|NA|TRBJ1-4
TGTGCCAGCAGCCCAGGGACAGGGTCGACCCCCCGTGAAAAACTGTTTTTT
CASSPGTGSTPREKLFF
>NA|TRBV6-5|12|NA|TRBJ2-1
TGTGCCAGCAGTAACTGGAGGGATGAGCAGTTCTTC
CASSNWRDEQFF
>TRBD1|TRBV6-6|15|NA|TRBJ2-1
TGTGCCAGCAGTTCCCGGGACAGCCCGTACAATGAGCAGTTCTTC
CASSSRDSPYNEQFF
>NA|TRBV9|13|NA|TRBJ2-5
TGTGCCAGCAGCGTAGGTCTCCAAGAGACCCAGTACTTC
CASSVGLQETQYF
>NA|TRBV5-6|16|NA|TRBJ1-6
TGTGCCAGCAGCTTGGCCGTGCCTGGTGGAGATTCACCCCTCCACTTT
CASSLAVPGGDSPLHF
>NA|TRBV30|12|NA|TRBJ1-2
TGTGCCTGTCCGGGGATGCTCTATGGCTACACCTTC
CACPGMLYGYTF
>NA|TRBV28|18|NA|TRBJ2-4
TGTGCCAGCAGCTTAGGGCCTTGGGACTCCGATTTCAAAAACATTCAGTACTTC
CASSLGPWDSDFKNIQYF
>NA|TRBV7-6|12|NA|TRBJ2-7
TGTGCCAGCAGCCCTGCGGACAACGAGCAGTACTTC
CASSPADNEQYF
>NA|TRBV30|15|NA|TRBJ2-1
TGTGCCTGGAGCCCCCGGGACTTACCATACAATGAGCAGTTCTTC
CAWSPRDLPYNEQFF
>TRBD2|TRBV7-9|14|NA|TRBJ2-7
TGTGCCAGCAGCTCGACTAGCGGACCTACGGAGCAGTACTTC
CASSSTSGPTEQYF
>NA|TRBV9|12|NA|TRBJ1-2
TGTGCCAGCAGCGTAGGCAGTTATGGCTACACCTTC
CASSVGSYGYTF
>NA|TRBV5-1|15|once|TRBJ2-7
TGCGCCAGCAGTACCGGGACCGGGGGTTGGGTCGAGCAGTACTTC
CASSTGTGGWVEQYF
>TRBD2|TRBV5-1|15|NA|TRBJ2-1
TGCGCCAGCAGCCCGGGACTAGCGGGACGGCATGAGCAGTTCTTC
CASSPGLAGRHEQFF
>TRBD2|TRBV5-4|16|NA|TRBJ2-3
TGTGCCAGCAGTTCCCGGACTAGCGGGATCACAGATACGCAGTATTTT
CASSSRTSGITDTQYF
>NA|TRBV19|13|NA|TRBJ1-5
TGTGCCAGTAGTCCCCAAGGAGCCTTGACCCAGCATTTT
CASSPQGALTQHF
>TRBD2|TRBV7-6|16|NA|TRBJ2-7
TGTGCCAGCAGCTTGGGGCCAGCGGGAGCCCCCTACGAGCAGTACTTC
CASSLGPAGAPYEQYF
>NA|TRBV2|18|NA|TRBJ2-3
TGTGCCAGCAGTGAGAGGCCTAACTTGGGAGCGGAAACAGATACGCAGTATTTT
CASSERPNLGAETDTQYF
>TRBD1|TRBV5-5|16|NA|TRBJ1-1
TGTGCCAGCAGCTGGGGGACAGGGGGCTTGAGCACTGAAGCTTTCTTT
CASSWGTGGLSTEAFF
>NA|TRBV19|16|NA|TRBJ1-5
TGTGCCAGTAGGCCTCCAGGGGTTGGTGGCAATCAGCCCCAGCATTTT
CASRPPGVGGNQPQHF
>NA|TRBV11-2|14|NA|TRBJ1-1
TGTGCCAGCAGCAGGGGGAGGGGGGACACTGAAGCTTTCTTT
CASSRGRGDTEAFF
>TRBD1|TRBV12-3/TRBV12-4|13|NA|TRBJ1-2
TGTGCCAGCAGTTTGGACAGGAACTATGGCTACACCTTC
CASSLDRNYGYTF
>NA|TRBV7-8|12|NA|TRBJ2-1
TGTGCCAGCAGCTTAAGGAGCACTGAGCAGTTCTTC
CASSLRSTEQFF
>TRBD2|TRBV9|14|NA|TRBJ2-7
TGTGCCAGCAGCACGGGACTAGCGGGAGACGAGCAGTACTTC
CASSTGLAGDEQYF
>NA|TRBV7-9|12|NA|TRBJ1-2
TGTGCCAGCAGTGGGCAGAACTATGGCTACACCTTC
CASSGQNYGYTF
>TRBD2|TRBV18|17|NA|TRBJ2-5
TGTGCCAGCTCACCACCGGCTAGCGGGAGGGCCGGGGAGACCCAGTACTTC
CASSPPASGRAGETQYF
>NA|TRBV18|13|NA|TRBJ1-1
TGTGCCAGCCTCTCGGGAGTGGGAACTGAAGCTTTCTTT
CASLSGVGTEAFF
>NA|TRBV7-2|14|once|TRBJ2-7
TGTGCCAGCAGCTTAACCGACAACTCCTACGAGCAGTACTTC
CASSLTDNSYEQYF
>TRBD2|TRBV27|16|NA|TRBJ2-2
TGTGCCAGCAGACCCCTAGCGGGAGGTATCACCGGGGAGCTGTTTTTT
CASRPLAGGITGELFF
>TRBD1|TRBV5-4|14|few|TRBJ1-2
TGTGCCAGCAGCTTGCAGGGGGTGAACTATGGCTACACCTTC
CASSLQGVNYGYTF